This TCR beta chain was identified in a study of regulatory T cells in long-lasting Graves disease. This clonotype was picked up many times. TCR beta libraries were built with iRepertoire HTBI primers and Arm-PCR of CDR3 regions. TCRdb recomputed calls from the multiplex PCR reads with MiXCR, one row per CDR3 protein. The sample holds roughly 380,000 distinct CDR3 sequences, around 17% seen once. V was trimmed by 5 bases and J by 8 bases, leaving 13 bases between them. Germline values: CDR1 SGHTA, CDR2 FQGNSA. CDR3 length equals 13 residues. Time point indicated: newly diagnosed GD, antithyroid drugs for less than 3 months. After RNA was extracted from PBMCs, the TCR library was made from it. The same data also went into a second study, on T cells in Graves' hyperthyroidism and ophthalmopathy.

The sample was peripheral blood mononuclear cells (PBMCs), taken at new diagnosis, from a patient treated with antithyroid drugs. This clonotype originated in a man aged 35 to 55 with Graves disease. The rearrangement uses TRBV7-2 and TRBJ2-1, with D perhaps TRBD1 (5 bases). The CDR3 here is CASSPRQWYEQFF. The CDR3 DNA sequence: TGTGCCAGCAGCCCCCGACAGTGGTATGAGCAGTTCTTC. The full variable domain, in which reference TRBV7-2 and TRBJ2-1 provide the parts outside the CDR3, is GAGVSQSPSNKVTEKGKDVELRCDPISGHTALYWYRQSLGQGLEFLIYFQGNSAPDKSGLPSDRFSAERTGGSVSTLTIQRTQQEDSAVYLCASSPRQWYEQFFGPGTRLTVL.